This T cell receptor (beta chain) was found in a study of control samples from healthy donors and cancer patients. TCRdb keeps only in-frame clones here, not all; method: immunoSEQ multiplex PCR. The data contain 150,000 to 200,000 clones, around 93% of them singletons. Sequencing used blood. The TCR sequence derives from a man aged 18-30 years in good health.

This CDR3 is CASSLDYNTDTQYF. The CDR3 DNA is TGTGCCAGCAGCTTAGATTACAACACAGATACGCAGTATTTT. This chain uses TRBV7-2 with TRBJ2-3; no firm D call. CDR3 length equals 14 residues. V lost 1 base and J lost 2, with 7 bases in between. CDR1 and CDR2 from the germline V gene are SGHTA and FQGNSA.